This T cell receptor beta chain was identified in a study of shared T cell receptors in the human thymus. TCRdb's table, derived via immunoSEQ multiplex PCR, lists solely in-frame clones and lacks some. The sample records more than 550,000 clones, 75% to 90% being singletons. Concerning this clone itself: One junction end disagrees with the germline gene, perhaps due to a read error. Other DNA sequences in the sample encode the same CDR3.

The germline CDR1 and CDR2 sequences are SEHNR and FQNEAQ (reference sequence). The CDR3 is 16 residues long. This same sample was also taken into another study, of human thymus T cells. That source reports: Among the donors, all were healthy Finnish infants having corrective surgery for congenital heart defects. Thymus specimens were resections from corrective heart surgery. Thymic as well as blood repertoires seemed to favor certain V and J genes unevenly. Related research has reported that thymic repertoires overlap highly among unrelated individuals.

The receptor was isolated from a girl under two years old with a congenital heart defect. The sample was thymocytes. The V and J genes are TRBV7-9 and TRBJ2-7, with 8 bases matching TRBD1. CDR3 in DNA: TGTGCTAGCAGCCCCAACCCCCGGACAGGGACCTACGAGCAGTACTTC. As protein: CASSPNPRTGTYEQYF. Combining the CDR3 with reference TRBV7-9 and TRBJ2-7 gives the whole variable domain DTGVSQNPRHKITKRGQNVTFRCDPISEHNRLYWYRQTLGQGPEFLTYFQNEAQLEKSRLLSDRFSAERPKGSFSTLEIQRTEQGDSAMYLCASSPNPRTGTYEQYFGPGTRLTVT.